The 2 T cell receptor beta chains below were found in one sample sequenced in a study of T cells in women clearing cervical HPV infection. Clones were sequenced by immunoSEQ multiplex PCR, and TCRdb holds only the in-frame ones, with some missing. Across 30,000 to 35,000 clones, the top ten clones capture roughly 3.9% of the sample. Material for sequencing was blood buffy coat. The receptors come from a woman between 18 and 70 years old with a cervical HPV16 infection that either progressed to CIN3+ or cleared (not recorded which).

Points on this clone: The read terminates 3 residues before the CDR3 end, so the remaining end is supplied by the germline J gene. The chain recombines TRBV6-2 or TRBV6-3 with TRBJ2-3, with 7 bases that match TRBD1. The V gene's germline CDR1 is MNHEY and CDR2 SVGEGT. CDR3 size: 13 residues. With 6 bases clipped from V and 4 bases from J, the junction kept 4 bases outside the gene matches. The CDR3 bases that were read are TGTGCCAGCAGCTTCGGGACAGCAGATACG. Amino acids: CASSFGTADT. The entire CDR3 is CASSFGTADTQYF.

With respect to this clone: Read data end 3 residues before the CDR3 end; the end is taken from the germline J gene. This rearrangement joins TRBV19 to TRBJ2-5, with 7 bases aligning to TRBD2. Germline values: CDR1 LNHDA, CDR2 SQIVND (reference sequence). The CDR3 is made up of 14 amino acids. With V trimmed by 1 base and J by 1 base, 0 bases remained unmatched. This CDR3 is CASSIAGGQETQYF. CDR3 bases read: TGTGCCAGTAGTATAGCGGGGGGCCAAGAGACC.